The sequence of this T cell receptor (beta chain) was determined in a study of T cell responses to AZD1222 COVID-19 vaccine. Some clones are missing from TCRdb's copy, which holds only in-frame ones; the method was immunoSEQ multiplex PCR. The sample has approximately 100,000 clones; around 91% are singletons. Sequencing was performed on peripheral blood, taken on day 0 of AZD1222 vaccination. This receptor was obtained from an adult in good health.

The DNA for the CDR3 is TGCGCCAGCAGCGCGGGCGGACTAGGGGGTCACAATGAGCAGTTCTTC. Translated, it gives CASSAGGLGGHNEQFF. The chain combines TRBV5-1 with TRBJ2-1, with D maybe TRBD2 (7 bases). The germline V and J ends were trimmed by 4 bases and 5 bases, with 19 bases remaining between them. CDR3 length: 16 amino acids. Germline values: CDR1 SGHRS, CDR2 YFSETQ.